This TCR beta chain originates from a study of cytomegalovirus exposure and HLA in healthy donors. Study conclusions and caveats: For most TCR beta V segments, an earlier analysis put the productive rate at about 90% or about 30% of the time.

For this clone: Antigen: not known.

CDR1 is SGHTA and CDR2 is FQGNSA in the germline V gene. Trimming cost V 4 bases and J 5 bases, with 12 bases left between them. The CDR3 covers 13 residues. The PCR made use of 60 Vbeta and 13 Jbeta primers. Assay: immunoSEQ multiplex PCR; the TCRdb copy retains only in-frame clones and omits some. Found here are fewer than 150,000 clones, roughly 15% of them singletons; the top ten hold 1.9%. This TCR came from a woman aged 18-29 years in good health and CMV-seronegative. This chain connects TRBV7-2 to TRBJ2-7, with a possible D match to TRBD2 (5 bases). Material for sequencing was PBMCs. Here the CDR3 reads CASSSRRGNEQYF. The CDR3 nucleotides read TGTGCCAGCAGCTCGAGACGGGGAAACGAGCAGTACTTC. The variable domain in full, with the rest retrieved from reference TRBV7-2 and TRBJ2-7, is GAGVSQSPSNKVTEKGKDVELRCDPISGHTALYWYRQSLGQGLEFLIYFQGNSAPDKSGLPSDRFSAERTGGSVSTLTIQRTQQEDSAVYLCASSSRRGNEQYFGPGTRLTVT.